This T cell receptor (beta chain) emerged from a study of cytomegalovirus exposure and HLA in healthy donors. Points from the study as a whole: TCR beta chains associated with HLA were, in a later analysis, more clonally expanded than equally common others. A few V segments could not be told apart, such as TRBV6-2 and TRBV6-3, and were left out. Analyses of presence/absence relied on an assumption of roughly uniform sequencing depth across donors. Common viral pathogens seemed to be connected with several of the most significant clusters, according to a later analysis.

Primers included in the PCR were 60 Vbeta and 13 Jbeta primers. Sequencing used immunoSEQ multiplex PCR; TCRdb keeps in-frame clones, though not all of them. The sample shows about 110,000 clones, 76% of them seen only once. This clone was detected once. The target antigen is unknown. Between the trimmed V and J ends, which lost 2 bases and 2 bases, there was a span of 12 bases. The CDR3 runs 15 residues. Germline V gene lookup returns CDR1 LGHNA and CDR2 YSLEER. This receptor was taken from a man aged 30 to 45 in good health and CMV-seropositive. J is TRBJ2-5 and V is TRBV4-3; D may be TRBD2 (6 bases). The sequencing sample was made of PBMCs. CDR3 sequence (DNA): TGCGCCAGCAGCCAAATGGCGGGGCCTCAAGAGACCCAGTACTTC. This gives the protein CASSQMAGPQETQYF.